The rows below give T cell receptor beta chains drawn from one sample of a study of chemoradiotherapy in HPV16-positive cancers. Only in-frame clones appear in the TCRdb table, and some are missing; sequencing was by immunoSEQ multiplex PCR. The table shows 25,000 to 40,000 clones, with 86% occurring only once. Sequenced here: blood, sampled from a patient who underwent chemoradiotherapy. The origin of the receptors is a human donor with HPV-associated anogenital cancer. Each CDR3 is given with its conserved first and last residue. A D gene is named only where the DNA matches it firmly. For some rows the clone size is stated as once, few or many, or as a class when expanded; others skip it.

TGTGCCAGCAGCGTAGGCAGTTTTGGGGATAACTATGGCTACACCTTC | CASSVGSFGDNYGYTF | TRBV9 | - | TRBJ1-2 | -
TGTGCCAGCAGCTTAGGTAGGGGCGGGGAGCTGTTTTTT | CASSLGRGGELFF | TRBV7-6 | - | TRBJ2-2 | -
TGTGCCAGCAGCCAGTCATCCGAGACCCAGTACTTC | CASSQSSETQYF | TRBV5-6 | - | TRBJ2-5 | -
TGTGCCAGCAGAACGGCCGGATTACTCTATGGCTACACCTTC | CASRTAGLLYGYTF | TRBV6-5 | - | TRBJ1-2 | -
TGTGCCAGCAGCGCCAGCGATCAGCCCCAGCATTTT | CASSASDQPQHF | TRBV6-5 | - | TRBJ1-5 | -
TGTGCCAGCAGCTCACGTATGAACACTGAAGCTTTCTTT | CASSSRMNTEAFF | TRBV11-3 | - | TRBJ1-1 | -
TGTGCCAGCAGCTTTGGGGGGGCCCCCACAGATACGCAGTATTTT | CASSFGGAPTDTQYF | TRBV13 | - | TRBJ2-3 | -
TGTGCCAGCAGCCAAGAAGGCCTTTACGAGCAGTACTTC | CASSQEGLYEQYF | TRBV14 | - | TRBJ2-7 | -
TGTGCCATCAGTCGACAGGGAAGCACAGATACGCAGTATTTT | CAISRQGSTDTQYF | TRBV10-3 | - | TRBJ2-3 | TRBD1
TGTGCCAGCAGCCAGGGGGGGCCTTACAATGAGCAGTTCTTC | CASSQGGPYNEQFF | TRBV14 | - | TRBJ2-1 | -
TGTGCCAGCAGTTACAGGGGACACCTGAACACTGAAGCTTTCTTT | CASSYRGHLNTEAFF | TRBV6-5 | - | TRBJ1-1 | -
TGTGCCAGCAGCGGAGCAGGGACAGGAGAACAGTTCTTC | CASSGAGTGEQFF | TRBV9 | - | TRBJ2-1 | TRBD1
TGTGCCAGCAGCAAACCCTCACAGGGGATTGGAAAACTGTTTTTT | CASSKPSQGIGKLFF | TRBV7-9 | - | TRBJ1-4 | TRBD1
TGTGCCAGCAGCGAGGGTAGGAGCACAGATACGCAGTATTTT | CASSEGRSTDTQYF | TRBV5-5 | few | TRBJ2-3 | -
TGTGCCAGCAGCGTAGTTGGGGGACGAGACACCATATATTTT | CASSVVGGRDTIYF | TRBV9 | - | TRBJ1-3 | -
TGTGCCAGCACATTCGACCCCCAAGAAAACATTCAGTACTTC | CASTFDPQENIQYF | TRBV28 | - | TRBJ2-4 | -
TGCGCCAGCAGCCCTGGGACTCCGCGAGGAGAGCAGTACTTC | CASSPGTPRGEQYF | TRBV5-1 | - | TRBJ2-7 | -
TGTGCCAGCAGCTTAGGGCAGAACTATGGCTACACCTTC | CASSLGQNYGYTF | TRBV7-9 | - | TRBJ1-2 | -
TGTGCCAGCAGTTACGGGCGGGGGGAAAACAATGAGCAGTTCTTC | CASSYGRGENNEQFF | TRBV6-6 | - | TRBJ2-1 | TRBD2
TGTGCCAGCAGCTTCGGGTCCCAAAGATTTGGTGAGCAGTTCTTC | CASSFGSQRFGEQFF | TRBV11-2 | - | TRBJ2-1 | -
TGTGCCAGTAGTCCGGACAGGGGTTCCTACGAGCAGTACTTC | CASSPDRGSYEQYF | TRBV19 | - | TRBJ2-7 | TRBD1
TGTGCCAGTACCGCCGGGACAGGTATGTCAGGGGCCAACGTCCTGACTTTC | CASTAGTGMSGANVLTF | TRBV19 | - | TRBJ2-6 | TRBD1
TGCAGTGCTAGGGATTCGAAGACCCAGTACTTC | CSARDSKTQYF | TRBV20-1 | - | TRBJ2-5 | -
TGTGCCAGCAGCTTGGTAGGGGGTAACTCCTACGAGCAGTACTTC | CASSLVGGNSYEQYF | TRBV5-6 | - | TRBJ2-7 | -
TGTGCCAGCAGCCAAGGACTAGCGGGGGGGCCCACAGATACGCAGTATTTT | CASSQGLAGGPTDTQYF | TRBV4-2 | few | TRBJ2-3 | TRBD2
TGTGCCAGCAGCTTATTAGCCAATCCCCTCTACGAGCAGTACTTC | CASSLLANPLYEQYF | TRBV11-2 | few | TRBJ2-7 | -
TGTGCCAGCAGCCAAGATAAGCGCGCGAGGGCCGAGCAGTACTTC | CASSQDKRARAEQYF | TRBV14 | - | TRBJ2-7 | -
TGTGCCAGCAGTGAATCGAGGACAGGGGGCAACGAGCAGTACTTC | CASSESRTGGNEQYF | TRBV6-1 | - | TRBJ2-7 | TRBD1
TGTGCCAGCAGCCCGGGGACAGGGGCTACCTCCTACGAGCAGTACTTC | CASSPGTGATSYEQYF | TRBV7-9 | - | TRBJ2-7 | TRBD1
TGTGCCAGCAGCTTAGCGGGGCAGGGGGCCACTTACGAGCAGTACTTC | CASSLAGQGATYEQYF | TRBV7-2 | - | TRBJ2-7 | TRBD1
TGTGCCAGTAGGGTTTTGTCGGGGACAGTCCGCTATGGCTACACCTTC | CASRVLSGTVRYGYTF | TRBV19 | - | TRBJ1-2 | TRBD1
TGTGCCAGCAGTATGAGGAATACCGGGGAGCTGTTTTTT | CASSMRNTGELFF | TRBV28 | once | TRBJ2-2 | -
TGCAGTGCTAGACCTTCCTACGAGCAGTACTTC | CSARPSYEQYF | TRBV20-1 | - | TRBJ2-7 | -
TGCGCCAGCAGCTTGGAGGGCACTGAAGCTTTCTTT | CASSLEGTEAFF | TRBV5-1 | - | TRBJ1-1 | -
TGTGCCAGCAGCGTAGGGCCTTTACTAATAGCCAAAAACATTCAGTACTTC | CASSVGPLLIAKNIQYF | TRBV9 | - | TRBJ2-4 | -
TGTGCCAGCATACCCGGGACAGGGCGCACAGATACGCAGTATTTT | CASIPGTGRTDTQYF | TRBV6-1 | - | TRBJ2-3 | TRBD1
TGCGCCAGCAGCCAAGACTCACGGGGGGCCCACGCTACGCAGTATTTT | CASSQDSRGAHATQYF | TRBV4-3 | - | TRBJ2-3 | -
TGTGCCAGCAGTGAACAGCGGGGACAGGGGGCCTCTGGCTACACCTTC | CASSEQRGQGASGYTF | TRBV2 | - | TRBJ1-2 | TRBD1
TGCAGCGTTGGAGTAGGGGGGGGAGATACGCAGTATTTT | CSVGVGGGDTQYF | TRBV29-1 | - | TRBJ2-3 | -
TGTGCCAGCAGCTTAGCGCTAGCCTCGGGGGAGCAGTTCTTC | CASSLALASGEQFF | TRBV7-2 | few | TRBJ2-1 | -
TGTGCCAGCAGTTTGTATAGCGGATATAGCACAGATACGCAGTATTTT | CASSLYSGYSTDTQYF | TRBV28 | - | TRBJ2-3 | -
TGTGCCAGCAGCTCCGGAACTAATGAAAAACTGTTTTTT | CASSSGTNEKLFF | TRBV5-5 | - | TRBJ1-4 | -
TGTGCCAGTAGTATCTCTGGAGAGACCCAGTACTTC | CASSISGETQYF | TRBV19 | - | TRBJ2-5 | -